The following is a TCR beta chain sequence with its context. Other DNA sequences in the same sample also yield this CDR3. This entry is derived from a study of blood T cell repertoires in COVID-19. About the study: Sites across the United States, Italy and Spain contributed samples from acute and convalescent COVID-19. The cDNA or gDNA used as material had been derived from T cells, B-cell-depleted T cells, or PBMCs.

Authors' data handling: Counts of nucleated cells, estimated from reference gene primer amplification, were obtained. Generated by immunoSEQ multiplex PCR, the TCRdb table keeps only in-frame clones and is missing some. For V, J and clone size, that table is used; D and trimming come from the DNA. The profile shows around 94,000 clones, roughly 84% of them singletons. Trimming pared 0 bases from V and 4 bases from J, leaving 4 bases between. The CDR3 runs 13 residues. CDR1 is SGHRS and CDR2 is YFSETQ in the germline V gene. The TCR comes from a human donor in a cohort sampled during active COVID-19. Sequencing used peripheral blood. This sequence joins TRBV5-1 and TRBJ1-4; no definite D call. In DNA form, the CDR3 reads TGCGCCAGCAGCTTGGGAGGTAATGAAAAACTGTTTTTT. As protein: CASSLGGNEKLFF.